These T cell receptor beta chains were read from a single sample in a study of shared clonotypes between healthy human individuals. Sequencing used immunoSEQ multiplex PCR; TCRdb keeps in-frame clones, though not all of them. Among some 2 million clones, over 85% were seen once, and the ten largest hold roughly 1%. The sequencing sample was made of naive CD8+ T cells sorted from blood. All receptors come from a young man in good health. Both conserved end residues are trimmed from each CDR3. Rows give clone size only sometimes, using once, few, many, or a class for an expanded clone.

J gene: TRBJ1-3
V gene: TRBV9
clone size: -
CDR3 protein: ASSADDRRSTIY

J gene: TRBJ2-1
V gene: TRBV5-4
clone size: -
CDR3 protein: ASSLGWGVQNEQF

J gene: TRBJ1-1
V gene: TRBV28
clone size: -
CDR3 protein: ASSSDLFQESNTEAF

J gene: TRBJ1-1
V gene: TRBV14
clone size: -
CDR3 protein: ASSLKVGVNTEAF

J gene: TRBJ2-1
V gene: TRBV27
clone size: once
CDR3 protein: ASKASGSNEQF

J gene: TRBJ2-7
V gene: TRBV21-1
clone size: -
CDR3 protein: ASSKGTGGAEQY

J gene: TRBJ2-2
V gene: TRBV6-1
clone size: -
CDR3 protein: ASSEAARPANTGELF

J gene: TRBJ1-2
V gene: TRBV6-1
clone size: -
CDR3 protein: ASSEDGPQRC

J gene: TRBJ1-1
V gene: TRBV6-1
clone size: once
CDR3 protein: ASSEGVGVNTEAF

J gene: TRBJ1-2
V gene: TRBV28
clone size: -
CDR3 protein: ASSLRDRVNSNGYT

J gene: TRBJ1-2
V gene: TRBV15
clone size: -
CDR3 protein: ATSRSLGVNGYT

J gene: TRBJ2-2
V gene: TRBV30
clone size: -
CDR3 protein: AWSRGVERELF

J gene: TRBJ1-1
V gene: TRBV7-6
clone size: -
CDR3 protein: ASSLPPEANTEAF

J gene: TRBJ1-1
V gene: TRBV11-2
clone size: -
CDR3 protein: ASSLQGSEAF

J gene: TRBJ1-2
V gene: TRBV7-9
clone size: -
CDR3 protein: ASSTGQANYGYT

J gene: TRBJ2-1
V gene: TRBV7-8
clone size: once
CDR3 protein: ASSLKGQGVLAESNEQF

J gene: TRBJ2-7
V gene: TRBV5-1
clone size: -
CDR3 protein: ASSSFDTGDEQY

J gene: TRBJ2-1
V gene: TRBV7-6
clone size: -
CDR3 protein: ASSLGTGYNEQF

J gene: TRBJ2-1
V gene: TRBV28
clone size: -
CDR3 protein: ASSYGGRAEQF

J gene: TRBJ1-1
V gene: TRBV10-3
clone size: -
CDR3 protein: ATTRVLNTEAF

J gene: TRBJ2-5
V gene: TRBV5-6
clone size: -
CDR3 protein: ASSLYAGESQY

J gene: TRBJ1-1
V gene: TRBV6-5
clone size: -
CDR3 protein: ASSRDMNTEAF

J gene: TRBJ2-2
V gene: TRBV7-8
clone size: once
CDR3 protein: ASSDLWWGEEGTGELF

J gene: TRBJ2-3
V gene: TRBV5-1
clone size: once
CDR3 protein: ASSPGQSTDTQY

J gene: TRBJ2-3
V gene: TRBV27
clone size: -
CDR3 protein: ASSFGLNADTQY

J gene: TRBJ1-1
V gene: TRBV25-1
clone size: -
CDR3 protein: ASSEEDRGETEAF

J gene: TRBJ2-5
V gene: TRBV27
clone size: -
CDR3 protein: ASSRDTGLQETQY

J gene: TRBJ2-7
V gene: TRBV6-1
clone size: few
CDR3 protein: ASSEAWTPSREQY

J gene: TRBJ2-7
V gene: TRBV7-9
clone size: -
CDR3 protein: ASSLGETYEQY

J gene: TRBJ2-1
V gene: TRBV27
clone size: -
CDR3 protein: ASSASGNVGEQF

J gene: TRBJ1-2
V gene: TRBV30
clone size: -
CDR3 protein: AWNYGYT

J gene: TRBJ2-3
V gene: TRBV27
clone size: -
CDR3 protein: ASSSLVGGASGTDTQY

J gene: TRBJ2-7
V gene: TRBV29-1
clone size: once
CDR3 protein: SVVGGSLASSYEQY

J gene: TRBJ2-1
V gene: TRBV10-3
clone size: -
CDR3 protein: AIGVTKRGTYNEQF

J gene: TRBJ2-3
V gene: TRBV9
clone size: -
CDR3 protein: ASSLSPGTGSSTDTQY

J gene: TRBJ1-3
V gene: TRBV25-1
clone size: -
CDR3 protein: ASSETDSGNTIY

J gene: TRBJ2-7
V gene: TRBV4-1
clone size: -
CDR3 protein: ASSQHTSYEQY

J gene: TRBJ2-3
V gene: TRBV10-1
clone size: -
CDR3 protein: ASSEEVAGGTDTQY

J gene: TRBJ2-3
V gene: TRBV10-1
clone size: -
CDR3 protein: ASSDGGPTDTQY

J gene: TRBJ2-7
V gene: TRBV5-1
clone size: once
CDR3 protein: ASSFGSEGYYEQY

J gene: TRBJ1-1
V gene: TRBV11-2
clone size: -
CDR3 protein: ASSLEIEAF

J gene: TRBJ2-7
V gene: TRBV10-3
clone size: -
CDR3 protein: AIKGSGPYEQY

J gene: TRBJ2-7
V gene: TRBV27
clone size: once
CDR3 protein: ASSLAGTKTYEQY

J gene: TRBJ2-7
V gene: TRBV6-1
clone size: -
CDR3 protein: ASSEDAAVLAYEQY

J gene: TRBJ2-7
V gene: TRBV27
clone size: -
CDR3 protein: ASSFGTDYEQY

J gene: TRBJ1-1
V gene: TRBV30
clone size: -
CDR3 protein: AWSDQGGTEAF

J gene: TRBJ2-3
V gene: TRBV27
clone size: -
CDR3 protein: ATGTGGSTDTQY

J gene: TRBJ2-3
V gene: TRBV9
clone size: -
CDR3 protein: ASSSSRVDSTDTQY

J gene: TRBJ2-1
V gene: TRBV27
clone size: -
CDR3 protein: ASSGIADNEQF

J gene: TRBJ1-1
V gene: TRBV29-1
clone size: -
CDR3 protein: SVRGTEAF

J gene: TRBJ2-7
V gene: TRBV7-9
clone size: -
CDR3 protein: ASSYEVSYEQY

J gene: TRBJ2-2
V gene: TRBV4-1
clone size: -
CDR3 protein: ASSHLTGELF

J gene: TRBJ1-1
V gene: TRBV27
clone size: -
CDR3 protein: ASSARGSDTEAF

J gene: TRBJ1-1
V gene: TRBV30
clone size: -
CDR3 protein: AWSVGPEAF

J gene: TRBJ2-1
V gene: TRBV7-6
clone size: -
CDR3 protein: ASRKSLAGGSSYNEQF

J gene: TRBJ2-2
V gene: TRBV7-6
clone size: -
CDR3 protein: ASSSDPNTGELF

J gene: TRBJ2-1
V gene: TRBV6-6
clone size: -
CDR3 protein: ASSPDGLYNEQF

J gene: TRBJ1-1
V gene: TRBV5-6
clone size: -
CDR3 protein: ASSFAGTPEAF

J gene: TRBJ2-2
V gene: TRBV6-5
clone size: once
CDR3 protein: ASSYSLAGNTEELF

J gene: TRBJ2-3
V gene: TRBV27
clone size: -
CDR3 protein: ASSYRESTDTQY